This passage covers 25 T cell receptor beta chains from one sample sequenced in a study of blood T cell repertoires in COVID-19. Sequencing was performed with immunoSEQ multiplex PCR; in TCRdb, only in-frame clones are kept and a portion is missing. The data contain about 190,000 clones, over 75% of them seen just once; the ten biggest clones take up roughly 13%. The sample consisted of peripheral blood. The receptors stem from a man in his forties or fifties who had recovered from COVID-19.

This clone was observed a handful of times. The rearrangement joins TRBV5-6 to TRBJ2-5; tentatively, D is TRBD2 (5 bases). Trimming pared 2 bases from V and 2 bases from J, leaving 7 bases between. Germline V lookup: CDR1 SGHDT, CDR2 YYEEEE. The CDR3 consists of 13 residues. The DNA of the CDR3 is TGTGCCAGCAGCTTTACGGGGCAAGAGACCCAGTACTTC. This encodes CASSFTGQETQYF.

The rearrangement uses TRBV6-5 and TRBJ2-3, with a weak D call TRBD1 (5 bases). The CDR3 has 14 residues. Trimming removed 5 bases from V and 0 bases from J, with 9 bases in between. Germline assignment: CDR1 MNHEY and CDR2 SVGAGI. CDR3 sequence: CASSPGISTDTQYF. The DNA of the CDR3 is TGTGCCAGCAGTCCAGGGATTAGCACAGATACGCAGTATTTT.

The chain recombines TRBV30 with TRBJ1-5; tentative D call: TRBD1 (5 bases). V was shortened by 5 bases and J by 3 bases, with 11 bases between the two germline ends. CDR1 GTSNPN and CDR2 SVGIG come from the germline V gene (reference sequence). There are 13 residues in the CDR3. This CDR3 is CAWQRQNNQPQHF. The CDR3 coding sequence is TGTGCCTGGCAACGACAGAACAATCAGCCCCAGCATTTT. The full variable domain, completed using reference TRBV30 and TRBJ1-5, is SQTIHQWPATLVQPVGSPLSLECTVEGTSNPNLYWYRQAAGRGLQLLFYSVGIGQISSEVPQNLSASRPQDRQFILSSKKLLLSDSGFYLCAWQRQNNQPQHFGDGTRLSIL.

This chain links TRBV4-2 with TRBJ2-1, with 15 bases lining up with TRBD2. The CDR3 covers 16 residues. Germline values: CDR1 LGHNA, CDR2 YNFKEQ. V dropped 3 bases and J dropped 7; count of bases not matched to a gene: 4. DNA for the CDR3: TGTGCCAGCAGCCAGGGACTAGCGGGAGGACAAAATGAGCAGTTCTTC. It codes for CASSQGLAGGQNEQFF.

The chain couples TRBV11-2 to TRBJ2-3; a weak D match, TRBD1 (6 bases). Trimming took off 0 bases at V and 2 bases at J, with 18 bases between the two ends. CDR3 length: 18 residues. Germline V gene sequence: CDR1 SGHAT, CDR2 FQNNGV. CDR3: CASSLDSGTRPVTDTQYF. CDR3 DNA: TGTGCCAGCAGCTTAGATTCGGGGACAAGGCCTGTCACAGATACGCAGTATTTT. The variable domain in full, with the rest retrieved from reference TRBV11-2 and TRBJ2-3, is EAGVAQSPRYKIIEKRQSVAFWCNPISGHATLYWYQQILGQGPKLLIQFQNNGVVDDSQLPKDRFSAERLKGVDSTLKIQPAKLEDSAVYLCASSLDSGTRPVTDTQYFGPGTRLTVL.

CDR3 DNA: TGTGCCAGCAGCCAGGGACTAGCGGCTAGCACAGATACGCAGTATTTT. This encodes CASSQGLAASTDTQYF. The chain links TRBV5-4 to TRBJ2-3, with 11 bases matching TRBD2. This CDR3 has 16 amino acids. Germline assignment: CDR1 SGHNT and CDR2 YYREEE (reference sequence). V was pared by 4 bases and J by 0 bases, with 4 bases of the junction left unmatched.

The chain links TRBV18 to TRBJ1-1; 7 bases agree with TRBD1. In germline, CDR1 is KGHSH, CDR2 LQKENI. J was trimmed by 2 bases and V by 1 base; bases with no gene match: 4. This CDR3 contains 15 residues. This chain's CDR3 is CASSPQTGVNTEAFF. The CDR3 DNA reads TGTGCCAGCTCACCACAAACAGGGGTAAACACTGAAGCTTTCTTT.

The V and J genes are TRBV7-8 and TRBJ2-1; tentatively, D is TRBD2 (6 bases). The CDR3 is made up of 14 amino acids. Trimming took off 5 bases at V and 8 bases at J, with 16 bases between the two ends. CDR1 and CDR2 (germline): SGHVS, FQNEAQ. The CDR3 DNA follows: TGTGCCAGCAGCCATAGCGGAGATAGGGATGAGCAGTTCTTC. The encoded protein is CASSHSGDRDEQFF. The variable domain in full, completed from reference TRBV7-8 and TRBJ2-1, reads GAGVSQSPRYKVAKRGQDVALRCDPISGHVSLFWYQQALGQGPEFLTYFQNEAQLDKSGLPSDRFFAERPEGSVSTLKIQRTQQEDSAVYLCASSHSGDRDEQFFGPGTRLTVL.

This clone occurred a few times. The chain carries TRBV5-4 and TRBJ1-1, with TRBD1 matching over 10 bases. The CDR3 runs 14 residues. Unmatched junction bases numbered 0, after V lost 0 bases and J lost 4 bases. Germline-derived CDR1 and CDR2 are SGHNT and YYREEE (reference sequence). This CDR3 reads CASSLGQGATEAFF. For the CDR3, the DNA is TGTGCCAGCAGCTTGGGACAGGGGGCCACTGAAGCTTTCTTT.

The J gene is TRBJ2-6, the V gene TRBV19, with 10 positions matching TRBD1. The trim removed 1 base at V and 4 bases at J, leaving 7 bases unmatched. Germline CDR1 reads LNHDA; CDR2 reads SQIVND (reference sequence). The CDR3 consists of 18 residues. The CDR3 DNA follows: TGTGCCAGTAGTATAGTGGGACAGGGGTCGACGGGGGCCAACGTCCTGACTTTC. Translated: CASSIVGQGSTGANVLTF.

This chain links TRBV19 with TRBJ1-2; D is uncertain. Germline values: CDR1 LNHDA, CDR2 SQIVND (reference sequence). Trimming removed 4 bases at V and 0 bases at J, with 6 bases between. There are 13 residues in the CDR3. In nucleotides, the CDR3 is TGTGCCAGTAGTAATAAGCCTAACTATGGCTACACCTTC. The encoded protein is CASSNKPNYGYTF.

The chain recombines TRBV28 with TRBJ1-5, with D perhaps TRBD1 (6 bases). The germline CDR1 and CDR2 sequences are MDHEN and SYDVKM. The CDR3 covers 15 residues. V lost 3 bases, J lost 6 bases, and 15 bases lay in between. The CDR3 DNA reads TGTGCCAGCAGTTTGGGGACACTGATAACTCAGCCCCAGCATTTT. It specifies CASSLGTLITQPQHF.

The CDR3 sequence is CASSQLPGTSGRDTQYF. The DNA for the CDR3 is TGTGCCAGCAGCCAACTCCCCGGGACTAGCGGGAGAGATACGCAGTATTTT. This chain uses TRBV3-1 (or the pseudogene TRBV3-2) with TRBJ2-3, with 14 bases identical to TRBD2. The CDR3 sequence is 17 residues long. Germline V gene data show CDR1 as LGHDT and CDR2 as YNNKEL (reference sequence). After removal of 2 bases from V and 5 bases from J, the junction contained 6 bases not matched to a gene.

The chain recombines TRBV7-6 with TRBJ2-1; 7 nucleotides match TRBD1. Germline V lookup: CDR1 SGHVS, CDR2 FNYEAQ. CDR3 length: 15 amino acids. J lost 8 bases, V lost 5 bases, and 12 bases had no gene match. The CDR3 sequence: CASSRRGGWGDEQFF. The DNA for the CDR3 is TGTGCCAGCAGCCGACGAGGGGGCTGGGGAGATGAGCAGTTCTTC.

The chain combines TRBV27 with TRBJ2-7; 12 nucleotides align to TRBD2. Germline CDR1 reads MNHEY; CDR2 reads SMNVEV (reference sequence). This CDR3 has 15 residues. J lost 6 bases, V lost 5 bases, and 8 bases had no gene match. The CDR3 sequence: CASSPNASGRGEQYF. The CDR3 DNA is TGTGCCAGCAGTCCCAACGCTAGCGGGAGGGGCGAGCAGTACTTC.

The chain couples TRBV6-5 to TRBJ2-1; a weak D match, TRBD2 (5 bases). The CDR3 runs 15 residues. Trimming removed 6 bases at V and 0 bases at J, with 12 bases between. Germline CDR1 and CDR2: MNHEY and SVGAGI. CDR3 loop: CASSRTRSSYNEQFF. For the CDR3, the DNA is TGTGCCAGCAGCCGGACTCGCAGCTCCTACAATGAGCAGTTCTTC.

The chain links TRBV28 to TRBJ2-5; 7 positions agree with TRBD2. The J call is doubtful: the DNA matches TRBJ2-7 better. The CDR3 is 16 residues long. Looked up from germline, CDR1 is MDHEN and CDR2 is SYDVKM. CDR3 sequence reads: CASIPGAAGDPYEQYF. CDR3 in DNA: TGTGCCAGCATCCCCGGCGCGGCGGGAGATCCCTACGAGCAGTACTTC.

This clone was counted at least ten times. This rearrangement joins TRBV5-6 to TRBJ1-1, with D perhaps matching TRBD1 (5 bases). This CDR3 is built from 14 residues. V was shortened by 4 bases and J by 0 bases, with 10 bases between the two germline ends. Germline V gives CDR1 SGHDT, CDR2 YYEEEE. The CDR3, as DNA: TGTGCCAGCAGCCCGGGACTCCTGAACACTGAAGCTTTCTTT. Translation gives CASSPGLLNTEAFF.

This chain connects TRBV2 to TRBJ1-1; D perhaps matches TRBD1 (6 bases). V was trimmed by 9 bases and J by 2 bases, leaving 10 bases between them. The CDR3 is 12 residues long. Germline lookup yields CDR1 SNHLY and CDR2 FYNNEI. This chain's CDR3 is CASQDSNTEAFF. CDR3 in DNA: TGTGCCAGTCAGGACAGTAACACTGAAGCTTTCTTT.

This clone was observed a handful of times. The DNA for the CDR3 is TGTGCCAGCAGCTTCCTGACAGGGGATAATTCACCCCTCCACTTT. Protein sequence: CASSFLTGDNSPLHF. The V and J genes are TRBV11-2 and TRBJ1-6, with TRBD1 identical over 8 bases. The CDR3 has 15 amino acids. Per germline, CDR1 SGHAT and CDR2 FQNNGV. V gave up 3 bases and J gave up 5 bases; unmatched junction bases: 3.

This sequence joins TRBV18 and TRBJ2-3; no clear D gene. The V gene lost 1 base and the J gene lost 4 bases, with 12 bases spanning the gap. The CDR3 is 15 amino acids. The V gene's germline CDR1 is KGHSH and CDR2 LQKENI. CDR3 in DNA: TGTGCCAGCTCACCACTAGACTTCATCGCAGATACGCAGTATTTT. It encodes CASSPLDFIADTQYF.

The J gene is TRBJ2-5, the V gene TRBV15; 8 nucleotides match TRBD1. The CDR3 sequence is 14 residues long. The V segment lost 0 bases and the J segment 4 bases; nucleotides outside the gene matches: 1. Germline assignment: CDR1 LNHNV and CDR2 YYDKDF (reference sequence). CDR3 loop: CATSRDRGRETQYF. The CDR3 coding sequence is TGTGCCACCAGCAGAGACAGGGGGCGAGAGACCCAGTACTTC.

The chain couples TRBV6-5 to TRBJ2-7; maybe TRBD1 (6 bases). CDR3 length: 15 residues. Trimming took off 6 bases at V and 5 bases at J, with 20 bases between the two ends. Germline CDR1 is MNHEY and CDR2 is SVGAGI. The chain's CDR3 is CASSLAGTSSHEQYF. CDR3 DNA sequence: TGTGCCAGCAGCCTGGCCGGGACATCTTCCCACGAGCAGTACTTC.

This chain connects TRBV12-3 or TRBV12-4 to TRBJ1-4; D is unresolved. The CDR3 contains 11 residues. The V end lost 3 bases, the J end lost 10 bases, and 6 bases lay between the germline ends. CDR3 nucleotides: TGTGCCAGCAGTTTTAGCGGAAAACTGTTTTTT. Protein product: CASSFSGKLFF.

This chain's CDR3 is CASSNSYEQYF. CDR3 sequence (DNA): TGTGCCAGCAGCAACTCCTACGAGCAGTACTTC. V gene TRBV12-3 or TRBV12-4 combines with J gene TRBJ2-7; D is uncertain. V gave up 6 bases and J gave up 0 bases, with 3 bases separating them. CDR3 size: 11 residues.